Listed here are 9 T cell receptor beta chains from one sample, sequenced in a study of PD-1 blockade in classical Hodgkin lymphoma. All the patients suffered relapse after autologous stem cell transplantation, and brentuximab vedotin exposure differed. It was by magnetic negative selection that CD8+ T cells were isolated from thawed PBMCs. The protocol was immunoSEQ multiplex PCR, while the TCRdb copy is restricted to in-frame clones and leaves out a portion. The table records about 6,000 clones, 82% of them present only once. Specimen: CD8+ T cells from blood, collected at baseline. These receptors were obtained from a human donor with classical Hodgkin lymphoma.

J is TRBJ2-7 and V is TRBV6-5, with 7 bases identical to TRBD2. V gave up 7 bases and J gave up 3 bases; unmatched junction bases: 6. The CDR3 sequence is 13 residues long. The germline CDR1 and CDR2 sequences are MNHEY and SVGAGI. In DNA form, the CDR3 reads TGTGCCAGCAAGCCAGCGGGGTTCTACGAGCAGTACTTC. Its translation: CASKPAGFYEQYF.

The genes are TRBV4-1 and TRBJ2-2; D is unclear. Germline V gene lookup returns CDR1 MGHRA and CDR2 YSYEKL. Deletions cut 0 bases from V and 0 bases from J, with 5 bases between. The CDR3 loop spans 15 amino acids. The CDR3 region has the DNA TGCGCCAGCAGCCAAGACTGGGCGAACACCGGGGAGCTGTTTTTT. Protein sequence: CASSQDWANTGELFF.

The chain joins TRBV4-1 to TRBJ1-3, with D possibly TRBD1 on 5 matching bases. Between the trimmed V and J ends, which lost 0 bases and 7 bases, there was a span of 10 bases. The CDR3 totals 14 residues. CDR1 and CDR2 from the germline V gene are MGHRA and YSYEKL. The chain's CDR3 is CASSQDFRGNTIYF. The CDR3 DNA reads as TGCGCCAGCAGCCAAGATTTCCGGGGGAACACCATATATTTT.

CDR3 DNA: TGTGCCAGCAGTGAACCCGGGAACTATGGCTACACCTTC. It specifies CASSEPGNYGYTF. The rearrangement uses TRBV13 and TRBJ1-2; no clear D. CDR1 and CDR2 from the germline V gene are PRHDT and FYEKMQ (reference sequence). The CDR3 totals 13 residues. The ends were cut back, 6 bases at V and 2 bases at J, with 10 bases in the middle.

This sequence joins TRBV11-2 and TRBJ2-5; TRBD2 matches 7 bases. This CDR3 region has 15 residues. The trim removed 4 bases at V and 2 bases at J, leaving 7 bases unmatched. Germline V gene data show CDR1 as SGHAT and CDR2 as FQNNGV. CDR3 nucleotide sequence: TGTGCCAGCAGCTGGCCGGGACTACGTCAAGAGACCCAGTACTTC. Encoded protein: CASSWPGLRQETQYF.

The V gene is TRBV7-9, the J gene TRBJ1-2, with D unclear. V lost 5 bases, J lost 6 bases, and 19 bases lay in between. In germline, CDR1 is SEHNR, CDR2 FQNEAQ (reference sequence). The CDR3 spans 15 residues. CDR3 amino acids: CASSNSVRGHNGYTF. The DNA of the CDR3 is TGTGCCAGCAGCAACTCAGTCCGAGGTCATAATGGCTACACCTTC.

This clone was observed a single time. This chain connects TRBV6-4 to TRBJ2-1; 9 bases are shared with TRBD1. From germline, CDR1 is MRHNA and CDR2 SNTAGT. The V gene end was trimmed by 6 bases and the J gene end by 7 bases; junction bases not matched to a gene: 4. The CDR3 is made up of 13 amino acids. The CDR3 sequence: CASSPDRGNEQFF. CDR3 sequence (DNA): TGTGCCAGCAGCCCGGACAGGGGAAATGAGCAGTTCTTC.

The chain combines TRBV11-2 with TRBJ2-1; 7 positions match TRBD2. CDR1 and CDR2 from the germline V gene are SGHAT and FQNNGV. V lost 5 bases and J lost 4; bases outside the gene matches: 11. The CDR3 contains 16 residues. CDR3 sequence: CASSNRPASGYNEQFF. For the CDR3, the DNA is TGTGCCAGCAGCAACCGCCCGGCTAGCGGTTACAATGAGCAGTTCTTC. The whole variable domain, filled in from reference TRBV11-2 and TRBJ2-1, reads EAGVAQSPRYKIIEKRQSVAFWCNPISGHATLYWYQQILGQGPKLLIQFQNNGVVDDSQLPKDRFSAERLKGVDSTLKIQPAKLEDSAVYLCASSNRPASGYNEQFFGPGTRLTVL.

CDR3 nucleotides: TGTGCCAGCAGCTATTTTGGCGGGGGGAGCACAGATACGCAGTATTTT. It codes for CASSYFGGGSTDTQYF. The chain recombines TRBV5-8 with TRBJ2-3, with 8 bases that match TRBD2. The CDR3 totals 16 residues. J lost 0 bases, V lost 3 bases, and 6 bases had no gene match. Germline assignment: CDR1 SGHTS and CDR2 YDEGEE.